Listed below are T cell receptor beta chains from one sample, sequenced in a study of blood T cell repertoires in COVID-19. Only in-frame clones appear in the TCRdb table, and some are missing; sequencing was by immunoSEQ multiplex PCR. The sample includes fewer than 650,000 clones, 85% to 90% seen only once; the top ten take around 8%. Sequenced: peripheral blood. Receptors were obtained from a woman between 50 and 59 years old with COVID-19, enrolled during active disease. CDR3s include the opening cysteine and the closing phenylalanine or tryptophan. The D gene is left open where the match is weak.

v_gene: TRBV7-3; d_gene: .; j_gene: TRBJ2-2; CDR3aa: CASSLNYGQQVPNTGELFF
v_gene: TRBV19; d_gene: .; j_gene: TRBJ1-1; CDR3aa: CASSIEPGNTEAFF
v_gene: TRBV6-5; d_gene: TRBD1; j_gene: TRBJ2-7; CDR3aa: CASSHRGEQYF
v_gene: TRBV18; d_gene: .; j_gene: TRBJ1-1; CDR3aa: CASSPQGGTEAFF
v_gene: TRBV13; d_gene: .; j_gene: TRBJ1-1; CDR3aa: CASSLEYKNTEAFF
v_gene: TRBV4-2; d_gene: .; j_gene: TRBJ1-4; CDR3aa: CASSHRETNEKLFF
v_gene: TRBV4-1; d_gene: .; j_gene: TRBJ2-2; CDR3aa: CASSLHGGGELFF
v_gene: TRBV18; d_gene: TRBD1; j_gene: TRBJ1-4; CDR3aa: CASSPGQGQEKLFF
v_gene: TRBV27; d_gene: .; j_gene: TRBJ1-4; CDR3aa: CASSSQEAGAEKLFF
v_gene: TRBV3-1/TRBV3-2; d_gene: .; j_gene: TRBJ1-5; CDR3aa: CASSQETDLGQPQHF
v_gene: TRBV27; d_gene: .; j_gene: TRBJ1-3; CDR3aa: CASSPYWGSSGNTIYF
v_gene: TRBV28; d_gene: .; j_gene: TRBJ1-1; CDR3aa: CASRQDREGTEAFF
v_gene: TRBV2; d_gene: TRBD2; j_gene: TRBJ2-1; CDR3aa: CASRDSSGGAWEQFF
v_gene: TRBV2; d_gene: TRBD2; j_gene: TRBJ2-7; CDR3aa: CATQQGAGVIYEQYF
v_gene: TRBV3-1/TRBV3-2; d_gene: TRBD1; j_gene: TRBJ1-5; CDR3aa: CASSQRTGDQPQHF
v_gene: TRBV18; d_gene: .; j_gene: TRBJ1-2; CDR3aa: CASSPGFYGYTF
v_gene: TRBV18; d_gene: TRBD1; j_gene: TRBJ2-7; CDR3aa: CASSPRQGAYEQYF
v_gene: TRBV6-4; d_gene: .; j_gene: TRBJ1-2; CDR3aa: CASSANQGSGGYTF
v_gene: TRBV11-2; d_gene: TRBD1; j_gene: TRBJ2-7; CDR3aa: CASSLRIGQGPYYEQYF
v_gene: TRBV4-2; d_gene: .; j_gene: TRBJ1-1; CDR3aa: CASTHPRVGTEAFF
v_gene: TRBV27; d_gene: .; j_gene: TRBJ2-7; CDR3aa: CASSFPGSEQYF
v_gene: TRBV10-1; d_gene: TRBD1; j_gene: TRBJ1-1; CDR3aa: CASSESGQATEAFF
v_gene: TRBV4-1; d_gene: .; j_gene: TRBJ2-6; CDR3aa: CASSHKLGGQSHSGANVLTF
v_gene: TRBV19; d_gene: .; j_gene: TRBJ1-1; CDR3aa: CASSIRGSETEAFF
v_gene: TRBV5-6; d_gene: .; j_gene: TRBJ1-2; CDR3aa: CASSLDGYGYTF
v_gene: TRBV30; d_gene: TRBD1; j_gene: TRBJ1-2; CDR3aa: CAWGGRTGPGGYTF
v_gene: TRBV7-6; d_gene: TRBD1; j_gene: TRBJ1-1; CDR3aa: CASSAPRGQVNTEAFF
v_gene: TRBV10-3; d_gene: .; j_gene: TRBJ1-2; CDR3aa: CAISDWQGEDGYTF
v_gene: TRBV3-1/TRBV3-2; d_gene: TRBD2; j_gene: TRBJ2-3; CDR3aa: CASSRGGGGATDTQYF
v_gene: TRBV6-5; d_gene: .; j_gene: TRBJ1-3; CDR3aa: CASRPTGSSGNTIYF
v_gene: TRBV19; d_gene: TRBD1; j_gene: TRBJ1-5; CDR3aa: CAISYRGSNQPQHF
v_gene: TRBV30; d_gene: .; j_gene: TRBJ1-3; CDR3aa: CACLRGNTIYF
v_gene: TRBV6-5; d_gene: TRBD1; j_gene: TRBJ1-2; CDR3aa: CASSSVEGGRYGYTF
v_gene: TRBV3-1/TRBV3-2; d_gene: TRBD2; j_gene: TRBJ2-2; CDR3aa: CASSRIRPAGVDTGELFF
v_gene: TRBV3-1/TRBV3-2; d_gene: TRBD1; j_gene: TRBJ2-7; CDR3aa: CASSLRDREHEQYF
v_gene: TRBV7-7; d_gene: .; j_gene: TRBJ2-2; CDR3aa: CASSALRTGELFF
v_gene: TRBV5-1; d_gene: .; j_gene: TRBJ2-7; CDR3aa: CASSLGGDSYEQYF
v_gene: TRBV6-1; d_gene: .; j_gene: TRBJ2-6; CDR3aa: CASSPGPSGANVLTF
v_gene: TRBV4-1; d_gene: .; j_gene: TRBJ2-3; CDR3aa: CASSPLGKGGTDTQYF
v_gene: TRBV6-5; d_gene: TRBD1; j_gene: TRBJ1-3; CDR3aa: CASSYEPQGAKNTIYF
v_gene: TRBV18; d_gene: .; j_gene: TRBJ1-6; CDR3aa: CASSPGRGRSSYNSPLHF
v_gene: TRBV6-1; d_gene: TRBD1; j_gene: TRBJ2-2; CDR3aa: CASSAPGTGGTGELFF
v_gene: TRBV15; d_gene: TRBD1; j_gene: TRBJ1-2; CDR3aa: CATSRPHRGGYTF
v_gene: TRBV3-1/TRBV3-2; d_gene: TRBD1; j_gene: TRBJ1-1; CDR3aa: CASSQGTGRFGTEAFF
v_gene: TRBV1; d_gene: .; j_gene: TRBJ2-1; CDR3aa: CTSSQGRPWDNEQFF
v_gene: TRBV12-5; d_gene: TRBD1; j_gene: TRBJ1-4; CDR3aa: CASGSPGQGEKLFF
v_gene: TRBV28; d_gene: TRBD1; j_gene: TRBJ2-1; CDR3aa: CASSLGTGGDYEQFF
v_gene: TRBV10-1; d_gene: .; j_gene: TRBJ2-1; CDR3aa: CASSHPQPGHRPGVQFF
v_gene: TRBV29-1; d_gene: TRBD2; j_gene: TRBJ2-5; CDR3aa: CSVSLAGGPQGAQYF
v_gene: TRBV2; d_gene: TRBD2; j_gene: TRBJ2-3; CDR3aa: CASSLLAGDVTDTQYF